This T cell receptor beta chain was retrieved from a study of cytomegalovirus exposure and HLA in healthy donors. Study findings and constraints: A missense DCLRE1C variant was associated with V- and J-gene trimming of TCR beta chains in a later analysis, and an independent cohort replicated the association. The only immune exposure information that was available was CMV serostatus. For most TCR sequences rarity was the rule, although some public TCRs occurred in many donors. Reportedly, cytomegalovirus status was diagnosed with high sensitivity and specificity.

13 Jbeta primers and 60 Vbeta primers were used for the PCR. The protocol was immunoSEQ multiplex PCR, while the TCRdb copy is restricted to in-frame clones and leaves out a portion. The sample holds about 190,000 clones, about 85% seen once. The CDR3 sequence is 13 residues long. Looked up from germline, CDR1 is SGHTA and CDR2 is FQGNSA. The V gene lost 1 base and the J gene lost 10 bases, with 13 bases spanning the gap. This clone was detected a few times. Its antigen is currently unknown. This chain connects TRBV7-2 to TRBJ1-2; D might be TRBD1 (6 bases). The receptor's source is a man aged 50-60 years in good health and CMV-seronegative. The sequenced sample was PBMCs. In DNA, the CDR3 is TGTGCCAGCAGCTTAGTAGCGGGGGCGGACTACACCTTC. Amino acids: CASSLVAGADYTF.